A selection of T cell receptor beta chains follows, all from one sample in a study of shared clonotypes between healthy human individuals. The method was immunoSEQ multiplex PCR; TCRdb's version includes in-frame clones alone and lacks a portion of them. The sample contains about 2.2 million clones, 90% to 95% of which appear only once. The sequencing input was naive CD8+ T cells from PBMCs. These receptors were taken from a young man in good health. Some clones in this sample may be carry-over from other donors' samples. CDR3s include the opening cysteine and the closing phenylalanine or tryptophan. Fields, in order: V gene, J gene, D gene, clone size, CDR3 DNA, CDR3 protein. A D gene is named only where the DNA matches it firmly. Expanded clones get a size class; other rows say once, few or many, or leave the size out.

>TRBV14|TRBJ1-2|-|-
TGTGCCAGCCGCGGGAACAGCCTCTATGGCTACACCTTC
CASRGNSLYGYTF
>TRBV7-9|TRBJ2-7|TRBD2|-
TGTGCCAGCAGCTTATCTAGCCAGCGGGGCGAGCAGTACTTC
CASSLSSQRGEQYF
>TRBV5-1|TRBJ2-6|-|-
TGCGCCAGCAGCCCGCGGGCATCTGGGGCCAACGTCCTGACTTTC
CASSPRASGANVLTF
>TRBV27|TRBJ1-2|TRBD1|-
TGTGCCAGCAGTTCCCGGGACAGGGCACACCCCGACTATGGCTACACCTTC
CASSSRDRAHPDYGYTF
>TRBV7-3|TRBJ2-2|-|-
TGTGCCAGCAGCTCCGACGAAAACATGGAGGGCCCGTCCGGGGAGCTGTTTTTT
CASSSDENMEGPSGELFF
>TRBV7-9|TRBJ2-7|-|-
TGTGCCAGCAGCTTCACGGGCTACGAGCAGTACTTC
CASSFTGYEQYF
>TRBV2|TRBJ2-7|-|once
TGTGCCAGCAGTGAGAGGGCCTACGAGCAGTACTTC
CASSERAYEQYF
>TRBV29-1|TRBJ1-2|-|-
TGCAGCGTTGTGGGGGCTGGGACGGTAGCTAACTATGGCTACACCTTC
CSVVGAGTVANYGYTF
>TRBV19|TRBJ2-1|-|-
TGTGCCAGTAGTATGACTAGTGTCAATGAGCAGTTCTTC
CASSMTSVNEQFF
>TRBV5-5|TRBJ2-7|-|-
TGTGCCAGCAGTCTGAGGGACACTCTCTACGAGCAGTACTTC
CASSLRDTLYEQYF
>TRBV7-9|TRBJ1-1|-|few
TGTGCCAGCAGCTTAGCCTGGGCTGAAGCTTTCTTT
CASSLAWAEAFF
>TRBV10-3|TRBJ2-7|TRBD1|-
TGTGCCATCAGTGACTTACAGGGGCCCTACGAGCAGTACTTC
CAISDLQGPYEQYF
>TRBV9|TRBJ2-6|-|-
TGTGCCAGCAGCGGAGGTACCCGCCCGGCCAACGTCCTGACTTTC
CASSGGTRPANVLTF
>TRBV10-3|TRBJ2-7|TRBD1|-
TGTGCCATCAGTGTCGCAACAGGGGCTTCCTACGAGCAGTACTTC
CAISVATGASYEQYF
>TRBV7-9|TRBJ2-1|-|-
TGTGCCGGATCCAGGGGTGATGAGCAGTTCTTC
CAGSRGDEQFF
>TRBV4-1|TRBJ2-7|TRBD1|-
TGCGCCAGCAGCCACTCAGGGGGCGCCTACGAGCAGTACTTC
CASSHSGGAYEQYF
>TRBV5-6|TRBJ1-4|-|-
TGTGCCAGCAGCTTGTACAGGCAAAATGAAAAACTGTTTTTT
CASSLYRQNEKLFF
>TRBV9|TRBJ1-5|-|-
TGTGCCAGCAGCGGTTGGGCAGACAATCAGCCCCAGCATTTT
CASSGWADNQPQHF
>TRBV27|TRBJ1-5|-|-
TGTGCCAGCAGTTTAGCCAGATATAGCAATCAGCCCCAGCATTTT
CASSLARYSNQPQHF
>TRBV19|TRBJ1-5|-|-
TGTGCCAGTAGTTACCTAGGGCTGAGCAATCAGCCCCAGCATTTT
CASSYLGLSNQPQHF
>TRBV11-2|TRBJ2-1|-|-
TGTGCCAGCAGCTTTGAAGGTCGACTATTCTCCTACAATGAGCAGTTCTTC
CASSFEGRLFSYNEQFF
>TRBV28|TRBJ2-7|-|-
TGTGCCAGCCGACGCGTCATGACCTACGAGCAGTACTTC
CASRRVMTYEQYF
>TRBV27|TRBJ2-6|TRBD1|once
TGTGCCAGCAGTTTACGGCCAGGGGGTTCCTCTGGGGCCAACGTCCTGACTTTC
CASSLRPGGSSGANVLTF
>TRBV5-1|TRBJ1-5|-|-
TGCGCCAGCATACGGGGCCCGCATCAGCCCCAGCATTTT
CASIRGPHQPQHF
>TRBV9|TRBJ2-7|-|-
TGTGCCAGCAGCACCGGGACGGACTCCTACGAGCAGTACTTC
CASSTGTDSYEQYF
>TRBV19|TRBJ1-1|-|-
TGTGCCAGTAGTGAATCCAGCTCCACTGAAGCTTTCTTT
CASSESSSTEAFF
>TRBV7-8|TRBJ2-1|TRBD2|once
TGTGCCAGCAGCTTACCGGGTTCGTGGGAGGGTGAGTTCTTC
CASSLPGSWEGEFF
>TRBV28|TRBJ1-2|-|-
TGTGCCAGCAGTAATTACGAGGACTATGGCTACACCTTC
CASSNYEDYGYTF
>TRBV27|TRBJ1-1|TRBD1|-
TGTGCCAGCAGTGCGCAGGGGGCGAACACTGAAGCTTTCTTT
CASSAQGANTEAFF
>TRBV14|TRBJ1-1|-|-
TGTGCCAGCAGTCAACTGTTGTCCCGGACAGCGAACACTGAAGCTTTCTTT
CASSQLLSRTANTEAFF
>TRBV4-1|TRBJ1-5|-|-
TGCGCCAGCAGCCAACGGACAGTGGCTCAGCCCCAGCATTTT
CASSQRTVAQPQHF
>TRBV5-6|TRBJ2-1|-|-
TGTGCCAGCAGCCCGATCGCGACAATCGATGAGCAGTTCTTC
CASSPIATIDEQFF
>TRBV11-3|TRBJ2-7|-|-
TGTGCCAGCAGCCAAAGTGGGGGAACCTACGAGCAGTACTTC
CASSQSGGTYEQYF
>TRBV28|TRBJ2-1|TRBD2|-
TGTGCCAGCAGCGGGGGACTAGCGGGACGCAATGAGCAGTTCTTC
CASSGGLAGRNEQFF
>TRBV29-1|TRBJ2-5|-|-
TGCAGCGTTGAAGAGTTAGCCCCGGGGGAGACCCAGTACTTC
CSVEELAPGETQYF
>TRBV28|TRBJ2-2|TRBD1|-
TGTGCCAGCAGTTTCGTGACAGGGAAGAGAGGGGCGCACACCGGGGAGCTGTTTTTT
CASSFVTGKRGAHTGELFF
>TRBV7-7|TRBJ2-2|-|-
TGTGCCAGCAGCTTAGGGGGAACCACCGGGGAGCTGTTTTTT
CASSLGGTTGELFF
>TRBV9|TRBJ2-3|-|-
TGTGCCAGCAGCGTATCGTCACTAGGGGCGGCTAGCACAGATACGCAGTATTTT
CASSVSSLGAASTDTQYF
>TRBV9|TRBJ2-7|-|-
TGTGCCAGCAGCGTCACAGGGACCCACGAGCAGTACTTC
CASSVTGTHEQYF
>TRBV23-1|TRBJ2-7|-|-
TGCGCCAGCAGTCACTCTCCGCGAGCAACTCGGAGCCACGAGCAGTACTTC
CASSHSPRATRSHEQYF
>TRBV7-9|TRBJ2-2|-|-
TGTGCCAGCCTCGCCGTGGGGGGCCCCGGGGAGCTGTTTTTT
CASLAVGGPGELFF
>TRBV2|TRBJ2-3|TRBD2|-
TGTGCCAGCAGTGGACTAGCGGGGTTATTGGCAGATACGCAGTATTTT
CASSGLAGLLADTQYF
>TRBV10-3|TRBJ2-3|-|-
TGTGCCACCCAACCGGGACCGCTTACAGATACGCAGTATTTT
CATQPGPLTDTQYF
>TRBV29-1|TRBJ2-2|-|-
TGCAGCGTCGTTTTTGACACCGGGGAGCTGTTTTTT
CSVVFDTGELFF
>TRBV27|TRBJ2-5|-|-
TGTGCCAGCAGTTTCCTGGGGGGGCTGAAGACCCAGTACTTC
CASSFLGGLKTQYF
>TRBV28|TRBJ2-1|-|-
TGTGCCAGCAGTTTGATTTTTAGCTGGGTCTCTAATGAGCAGTTCTTC
CASSLIFSWVSNEQFF
>TRBV27|TRBJ1-4|-|-
TGTGCCAGCAGTTTGGGACACCTTAATGAAAAACTGTTTTTT
CASSLGHLNEKLFF
>TRBV2|TRBJ1-2|-|-
TGTGCCGACCGGGCCTACACCTTC
CADRAYTF
>TRBV29-1|TRBJ2-7|-|-
TGCAGCGTTGCACCTACTCGGGGCAGGATCTACGAGCAGTACTTC
CSVAPTRGRIYEQYF
>TRBV6-5|TRBJ1-5|-|-
TGTGCCAGCAGCCCCCAGCGGAATGGACGGCCCCAGCATTTT
CASSPQRNGRPQHF
>TRBV29-1|TRBJ1-1|TRBD1|few
TGCAGCGTTAGACCCCGACAGGGAAACAGTGAAGCTTTCTTT
CSVRPRQGNSEAFF
>TRBV19|TRBJ2-7|TRBD1|-
TGTGCCAGCCAAACAGGGGCTGGGTCCTACGAGCAGTACTTC
CASQTGAGSYEQYF
>TRBV4-2|TRBJ2-2|TRBD2|-
TGTGCCAGCAGCCCGGAACTAGCGGCGAACACCGGGGAGCTGTTTTTT
CASSPELAANTGELFF